This T cell receptor beta chain was obtained from a study of blood T cell repertoires in COVID-19. About the research overall: Acute and convalescent COVID-19 specimens originated in the United States, Italy and Spain. T cells, B-cell-depleted T cells, or PBMCs supplied cDNA or gDNA.

In the source study's methods: Scientists estimated how many nucleated cells there were by amplifying reference gene primers. Only in-frame clones appear in the TCRdb table, and some are missing; sequencing was by immunoSEQ multiplex PCR. Clone size and the V and J calls come from that table; the DNA yielded D and trimming. The sample shows approximately 140,000 clones, 84% of them seen only once. This CDR3 is built from 16 residues. The ends lost 5 bases at V and 8 bases at J; junction bases unmatched: 16. Germline V gives CDR1 SGHAT, CDR2 FQNNGV. The chain joins TRBV11-2 to TRBJ2-3; TRBD2 aligns across 7 bases. Specimen: peripheral blood. This receptor was identified in a man between 65 and 85 years old with acute or convalescent COVID-19. The DNA of the CDR3 is TGTGCCAGCAGCCCCTCCTCTCCCGCGGGGGTGGTTACGCAGTATTTT. Its translation: CASSPSSPAGVVTQYF.